Included here is one TCR beta chain sequence, with context. The record originates from a study of blood T cell repertoires in COVID-19. Authors' methods: Estimation of nucleated cell counts was performed using reference gene primer amplification. The table came from immunoSEQ multiplex PCR; TCRdb's copy has only in-frame clones and leaves some out. V, J and clone size were drawn from that table, and D and trimming were deduced from the DNA. This sample carries approximately 220,000 clones, 88% of them seen once, and the ten largest clones take under 3%. Those enrolled, adults aged roughly 18 to 95 years, came from about two dozen US areas. Donors were grouped by their self-reported clinical history. Two negative PCRs, clearance, or symptom resolution were required of recovered Cohort 3 donors. Germline loops: CDR1 SNHLY, CDR2 FYNNEI. The CDR3 is made up of 15 amino acids. Trimming cost V 5 bases and J 5 bases, with 18 bases left between them.

V and J are TRBV2 and TRBJ1-1; tentatively, D is TRBD1 (5 bases). The sequence was collected from a woman younger than 45 who had recovered from COVID-19. Material: PBMCs or T cells enriched from blood (not recorded which). The CDR3 is CASSPRGAGGTEAFF. The CDR3 DNA reads TGTGCCAGCAGTCCCAGAGGGGCAGGAGGGACTGAAGCTTTCTTT.